This T cell receptor beta chain was sequenced in a study of T cells in lung cancer brain metastases. Tumor areas were macrodissected from 4 to 6 deparaffinized, unstained 9 to 10 um sections guided by marked H&E slides. Each sample used about 2.24–4.92 ug genomic DNA, matched between paired samples. This table comes from immunoSEQ multiplex PCR, and its TCRdb copy is limited to in-frame clones, with some not included. The sample yields thousands of clones, 80% to 90% seen once. On this clone itself: What it binds is unknown.

Trimming took off 0 bases at V and 6 bases at J, with 15 bases between the two ends. The CDR3 is made up of 15 amino acids. Germline V lookup: CDR1 SGDLS, CDR2 YYNGEE. Findings of the study overall: Paired primaries held more unique productive clones than brain metastases (median about 4,500 versus 1,500). Few clones were shared between paired lesions (mean Morisita approximately 0.25); most were lesion-specific.

The TCR originated in a man aged 45-65 years with non-small cell lung cancer. The source material was tumor tissue from the primary lung tumor. V usage is TRBV9 and J usage is TRBJ1-1; TRBD1 is a possible D gene (6 bases). The CDR3 sequence: CASSVGGLPGSEAFF. Here the CDR3 DNA reads TGTGCCAGCAGCGTAGGGGGGCTCCCCGGGTCTGAAGCTTTCTTT.